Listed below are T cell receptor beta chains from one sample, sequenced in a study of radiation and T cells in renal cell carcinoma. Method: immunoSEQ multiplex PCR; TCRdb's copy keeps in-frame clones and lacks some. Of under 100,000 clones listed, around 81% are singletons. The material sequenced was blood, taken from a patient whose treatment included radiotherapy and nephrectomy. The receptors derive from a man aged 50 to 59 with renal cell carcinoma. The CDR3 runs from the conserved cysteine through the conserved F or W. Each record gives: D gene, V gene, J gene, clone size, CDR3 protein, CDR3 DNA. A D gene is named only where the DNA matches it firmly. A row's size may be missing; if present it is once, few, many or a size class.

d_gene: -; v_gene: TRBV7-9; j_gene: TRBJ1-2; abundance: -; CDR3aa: CASSLAPGVGNTF; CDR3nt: TGTGCCAGCAGCTTAGCGCCTGGGGTTGGAAACACCTTC
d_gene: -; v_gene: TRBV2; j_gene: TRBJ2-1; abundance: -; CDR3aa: CASSEVRGKDQFF; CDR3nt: TGTGCCAGCAGTGAAGTCCGGGGTAAAGATCAGTTCTTC
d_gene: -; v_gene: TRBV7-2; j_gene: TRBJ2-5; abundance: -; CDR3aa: CASSLGGRWETQYF; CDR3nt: TGTGCCAGCAGCCTCGGGGGGCGGTGGGAGACCCAGTACTTC
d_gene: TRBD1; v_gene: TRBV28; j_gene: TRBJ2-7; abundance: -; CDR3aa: CASSFLRQGASTYEQYF; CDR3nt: TGTGCCAGCAGTTTCCTCCGGCAGGGGGCCTCAACCTACGAGCAGTACTTC
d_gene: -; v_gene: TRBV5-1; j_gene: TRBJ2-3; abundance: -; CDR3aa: CASSSGIRDWTDTQYF; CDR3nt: TGCGCCAGCAGCTCAGGGATCCGGGACTGGACAGATACGCAGTATTTT
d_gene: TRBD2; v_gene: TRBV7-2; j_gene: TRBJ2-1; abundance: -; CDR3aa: CASSFSGGAINEQFF; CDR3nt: TGTGCCAGCAGCTTTAGCGGGGGGGCTATCAATGAGCAGTTCTTC
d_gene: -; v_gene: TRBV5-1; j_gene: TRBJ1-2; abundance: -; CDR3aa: CASSLGDGNYGYTF; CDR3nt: TGCGCCAGCAGCTTGGGAGACGGTAACTATGGCTACACCTTC
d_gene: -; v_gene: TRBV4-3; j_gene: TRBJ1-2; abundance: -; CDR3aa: CASSQVRGNYGYTF; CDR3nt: TGCGCCAGCAGCCAAGTCCGGGGTAACTATGGCTACACCTTC
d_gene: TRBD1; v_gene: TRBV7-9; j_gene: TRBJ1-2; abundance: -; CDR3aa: CASSLGLTGGVSGYTF; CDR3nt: TGTGCCAGCAGCTTAGGCCTGACAGGGGGCGTGAGTGGCTACACCTTC
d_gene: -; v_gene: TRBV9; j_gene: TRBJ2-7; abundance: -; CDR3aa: CASSVGDGVYEQYF; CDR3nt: TGTGCCAGCAGCGTAGGGGACGGAGTCTACGAGCAGTACTTC
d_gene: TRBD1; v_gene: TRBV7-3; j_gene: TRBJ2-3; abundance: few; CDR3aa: CASSLMGQGTDTQYF; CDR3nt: TGTGCCAGCAGCTTAATGGGACAGGGGACAGATACGCAGTATTTT
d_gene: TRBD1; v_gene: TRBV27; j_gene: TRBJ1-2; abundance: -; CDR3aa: CASSPTGWDGYTF; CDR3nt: TGTGCCAGCAGTCCGACAGGGTGGGATGGCTACACCTTC
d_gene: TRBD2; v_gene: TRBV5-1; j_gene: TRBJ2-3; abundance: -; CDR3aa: CASSSTSGRVTDTQYF; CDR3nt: TGCGCCAGCAGCTCGACTAGCGGGAGAGTGACAGATACGCAGTATTTT
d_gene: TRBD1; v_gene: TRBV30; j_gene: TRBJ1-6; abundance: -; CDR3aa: CAWSGVQGGSPLHF; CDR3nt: TGTGCCTGGAGTGGTGTTCAGGGGGGTTCACCCCTCCACTTT
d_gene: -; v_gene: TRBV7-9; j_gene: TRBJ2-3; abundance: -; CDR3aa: CASSLLPATLKYF; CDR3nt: TGTGCCAGCAGCTTACTCCCGGCGACGTTAAAGTATTTT
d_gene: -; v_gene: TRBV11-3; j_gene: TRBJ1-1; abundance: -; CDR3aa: CASSLEADTEAFF; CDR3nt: TGTGCCAGCAGCTTAGAGGCGGACACTGAAGCTTTCTTT
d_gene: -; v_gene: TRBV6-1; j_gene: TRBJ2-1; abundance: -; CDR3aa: CASSEYVGEANEQFF; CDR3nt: TGTGCCAGCAGTGAATATGTGGGAGAGGCGAATGAGCAGTTCTTC
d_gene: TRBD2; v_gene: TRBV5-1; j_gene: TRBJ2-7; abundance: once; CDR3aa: CASSLAGGPYEQYF; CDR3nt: TGCGCCAGCAGCTTAGCGGGAGGGCCTTACGAGCAGTACTTC
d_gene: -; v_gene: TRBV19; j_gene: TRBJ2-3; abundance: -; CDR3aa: CASMMASTDTQYF; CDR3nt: TGTGCCAGTATGATGGCGTCCACAGATACGCAGTATTTT
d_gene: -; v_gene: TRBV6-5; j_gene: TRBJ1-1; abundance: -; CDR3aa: CASGAEAFF; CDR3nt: TGTGCCAGCGGGGCTGAAGCTTTCTTT
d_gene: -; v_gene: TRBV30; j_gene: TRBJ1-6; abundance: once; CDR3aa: CAWSLNSPLHF; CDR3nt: TGTGCCTGGAGTTTGAATTCACCCCTCCACTTT
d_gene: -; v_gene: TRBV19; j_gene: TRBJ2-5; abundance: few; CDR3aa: CAQSPWKTQYF; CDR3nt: TGTGCCCAGTCCCCCTGGAAGACCCAGTACTTC
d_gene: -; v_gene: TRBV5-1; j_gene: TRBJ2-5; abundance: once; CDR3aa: CASSFGQETQYF; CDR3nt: TGCGCCAGCAGCTTTGGTCAAGAGACCCAGTACTTC
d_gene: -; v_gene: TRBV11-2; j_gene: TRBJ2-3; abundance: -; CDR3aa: CASSLVVSTDTQYF; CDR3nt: TGTGCCAGCAGCTTAGTTGTCTCCACAGATACGCAGTATTTT
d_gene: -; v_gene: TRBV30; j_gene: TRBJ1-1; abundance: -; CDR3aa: CAWRGGGVRSSNTEAFF; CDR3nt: TGTGCCTGGAGGGGAGGGGGGGTTCGGTCCTCGAACACTGAAGCTTTCTTT